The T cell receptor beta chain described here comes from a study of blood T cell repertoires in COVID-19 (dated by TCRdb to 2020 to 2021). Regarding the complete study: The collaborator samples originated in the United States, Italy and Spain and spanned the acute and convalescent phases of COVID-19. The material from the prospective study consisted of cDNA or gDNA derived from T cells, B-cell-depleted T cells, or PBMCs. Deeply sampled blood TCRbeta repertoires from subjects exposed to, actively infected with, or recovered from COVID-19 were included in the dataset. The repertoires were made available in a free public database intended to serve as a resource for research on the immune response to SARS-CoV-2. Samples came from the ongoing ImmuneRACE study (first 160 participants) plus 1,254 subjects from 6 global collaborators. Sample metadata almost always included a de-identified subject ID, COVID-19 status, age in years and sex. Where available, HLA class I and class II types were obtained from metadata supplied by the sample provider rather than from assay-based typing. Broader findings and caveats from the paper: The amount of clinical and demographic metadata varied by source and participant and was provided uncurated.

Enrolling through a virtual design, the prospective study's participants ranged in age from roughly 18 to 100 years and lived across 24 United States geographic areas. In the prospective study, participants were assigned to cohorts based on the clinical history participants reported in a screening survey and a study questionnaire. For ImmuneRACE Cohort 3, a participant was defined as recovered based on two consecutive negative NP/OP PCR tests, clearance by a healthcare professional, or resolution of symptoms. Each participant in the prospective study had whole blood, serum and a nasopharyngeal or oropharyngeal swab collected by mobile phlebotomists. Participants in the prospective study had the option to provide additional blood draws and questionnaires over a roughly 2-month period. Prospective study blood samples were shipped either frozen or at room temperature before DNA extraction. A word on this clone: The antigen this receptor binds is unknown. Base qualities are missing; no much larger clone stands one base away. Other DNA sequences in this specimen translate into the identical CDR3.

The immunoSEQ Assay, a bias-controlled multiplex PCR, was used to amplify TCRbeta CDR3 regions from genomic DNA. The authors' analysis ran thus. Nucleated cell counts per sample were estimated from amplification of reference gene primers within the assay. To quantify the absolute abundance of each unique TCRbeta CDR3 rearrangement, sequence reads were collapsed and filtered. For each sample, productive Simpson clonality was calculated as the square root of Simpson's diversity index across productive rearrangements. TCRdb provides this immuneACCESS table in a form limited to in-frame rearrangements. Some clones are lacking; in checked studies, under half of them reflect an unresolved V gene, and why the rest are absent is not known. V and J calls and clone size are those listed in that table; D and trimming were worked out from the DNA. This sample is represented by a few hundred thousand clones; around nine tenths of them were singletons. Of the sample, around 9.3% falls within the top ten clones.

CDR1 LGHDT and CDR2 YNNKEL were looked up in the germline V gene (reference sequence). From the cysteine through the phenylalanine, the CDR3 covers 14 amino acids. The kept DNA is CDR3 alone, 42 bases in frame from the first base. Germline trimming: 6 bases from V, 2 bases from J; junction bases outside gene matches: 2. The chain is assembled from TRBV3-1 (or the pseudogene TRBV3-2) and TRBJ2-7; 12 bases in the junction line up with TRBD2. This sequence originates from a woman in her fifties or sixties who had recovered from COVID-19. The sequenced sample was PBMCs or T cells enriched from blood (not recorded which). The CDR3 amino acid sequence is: CASSPSGGAYEQYF. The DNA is TGTGCCAGCAGTCCTAGCGGGGGGGCCTACGAGCAGTACTTC.